This is a list of T cell receptor beta chains from one sample in a study of shared clonotypes between healthy human individuals. TCRdb keeps only in-frame clones here, not all; method: immunoSEQ multiplex PCR. The sample contains about 680,000 clones, 92% of which appear only once. Sequenced input: naive CD8+ T cells sorted from blood. All receptors come from a man aged 25 to 45 in good health. The CDR3 runs from the conserved cysteine through the conserved F or W. D genes are given only for firm matches. Only part of the rows carry a size: once, few, many, or a class if the clone is expanded.

TRBV4-3	-	TRBJ2-1	many	TGCGCCAGCAGCCAAGATCTGGGAACTCTTTATCAGTTCTTC	CASSQDLGTLYQFF
TRBV29-1	TRBD2	TRBJ2-1	-	TGCAGCGTTGAGACTAGCCTGTACAATGAGCAGTTCTTC	CSVETSLYNEQFF
TRBV12-2	-	TRBJ2-7	-	TGTGCAAGTCGCTCTCAGTGGGACTTCGAGCAGTACTTC	CASRSQWDFEQYF
TRBV15	TRBD1	TRBJ2-3	-	TGTGCCACCAGCAGAGAGGACAGGGCCTTCACAGATACGCAGTATTTT	CATSREDRAFTDTQYF
TRBV28	TRBD1	TRBJ2-2	once	TGTGCCAGCAGTGTTACAGGGGTTGCCGGGGAGCTGTTTTTT	CASSVTGVAGELFF
TRBV5-1	-	TRBJ2-3	-	TGCGCCAGCAGCTCTTTCACGGCCGGAGATACGCAGTATTTT	CASSSFTAGDTQYF
TRBV7-6	-	TRBJ1-6	-	TGTGCCAGCAGCATTGACAGCTCCTATAATTCACCCCTCCACTTT	CASSIDSSYNSPLHF
TRBV6-5	TRBD1	TRBJ2-7	-	TGTGCCAGCAGTTACCGGACAGGCGAGCAGTACTTC	CASSYRTGEQYF
TRBV30	-	TRBJ2-4	-	TGTGCCGGGACCCACGGGGGGCGTATTCCCCCAAACATTCAGTACTTC	CAGTHGGRIPPNIQYF
TRBV5-4	-	TRBJ1-1	few	TGTGCCAGCAGCTTGGGAAGCTATGAAGCTTTCTTT	CASSLGSYEAFF
TRBV4-1	-	TRBJ2-4	-	TGCGCCAGCAGCCAGCAGGGGAGCAAAAACATTCAGTACTTC	CASSQQGSKNIQYF
TRBV7-9	TRBD2	TRBJ2-1	-	TGTGCCAGCAGCTTAGACCTAGCGGCGGGCTCCTACAATGAGCAGTTCTTC	CASSLDLAAGSYNEQFF
TRBV10-2	-	TRBJ2-6	-	TGCGCCAGCAAGGGGGGGCTGGTATCTGGGGCCAACGTCCTGACTTTC	CASKGGLVSGANVLTF
TRBV6-5	-	TRBJ1-1	-	TGTGCCAGCAGGGGGGGACGGTTCATGAACACTGAAGCTTTCTTT	CASRGGRFMNTEAFF
TRBV11-2	TRBD2	TRBJ2-7	-	TGTGCCAGCAGGGGGACTAGCGTCTACGAGCAGTACTTC	CASRGTSVYEQYF
TRBV28	TRBD2	TRBJ2-3	-	TGTGCCAGCAGTCTCAACGCTAGGGAGGGTGCAGATACGCAGTATTTT	CASSLNAREGADTQYF
TRBV7-6	-	TRBJ2-1	-	TGTGCCAGCAGTGTAGGTCCCAACAATGAGCAGTTCTTC	CASSVGPNNEQFF
TRBV11-2	TRBD2	TRBJ2-7	-	TGTGCCAGCAGCTTAGATGCCCTAGCGGGAGTTAGCTACGAGCAGTACTTC	CASSLDALAGVSYEQYF
TRBV19	TRBD2	TRBJ2-7	once	TGTGCCAGTAGTCGTCCGGGACTAAAAAACGAGCAGTACTTC	CASSRPGLKNEQYF
TRBV4-2	-	TRBJ2-2	-	TGTGCCAGCACCCCGGATCTGAACACCGGGGAGCTGTTTTTT	CASTPDLNTGELFF
TRBV27	-	TRBJ2-1	-	TGTGCCAGCAGTCCAAAGAACCCCAGTGTTTACAATGAGCAGTTCTTC	CASSPKNPSVYNEQFF
TRBV27	TRBD1	TRBJ2-7	-	TGTGCCAGCAGTTTAGCCGGGACAGGGGGCTACGAGCAGTACTTC	CASSLAGTGGYEQYF
TRBV18	-	TRBJ1-5	-	TGTGCCAGCTCACCAAAGGAGACTAGCAATCAGCCCCAGCATTTT	CASSPKETSNQPQHF
TRBV2	-	TRBJ2-2	-	TGTGCCAGCAGTGAATATAAAACGAGGTTCGGGGAGCTGTTTTTT	CASSEYKTRFGELFF
TRBV27	TRBD1	TRBJ2-7	-	TGTGCCAGCAGTTCGGACAGGAACTCCTACGAGCAGTACTTC	CASSSDRNSYEQYF
TRBV6-1	-	TRBJ2-1	-	TGTGCCAGCAGACTGTACAATGAGCAGTTCTTC	CASRLYNEQFF
TRBV14	-	TRBJ2-2	-	TGTGCCAGCAGCCGGACGGGAAACACCGGGGAGCTGTTTTTT	CASSRTGNTGELFF
TRBV7-7	-	TRBJ2-3	once	TGTGCTAGCAGCCCCTCACTAGGGATGATCACAGATACGCAGTATTTT	CASSPSLGMITDTQYF
TRBV4-1	-	TRBJ2-2	-	TGCGCCAGCAGCCAAGGGGGGCCCGGGGAGCTGTTTTTT	CASSQGGPGELFF
TRBV15	TRBD1	TRBJ2-7	-	TGTGCCACCAGCAGAGATGACAGGGTGGGCGAGCAGTACTTC	CATSRDDRVGEQYF
TRBV28	-	TRBJ2-7	-	TGTGCCAGCAGTTTTGACAGGACGACCTACGAGCAGTACTTC	CASSFDRTTYEQYF
TRBV7-9	-	TRBJ2-1	once	TGTGCCAGCGGTCCGGGATACAATGAGCAGTTCTTC	CASGPGYNEQFF
TRBV27	-	TRBJ1-5	-	TGTGCCAGCAGTCCTCCGGGGGGCGGCCAGCCCCAGCATTTT	CASSPPGGGQPQHF
TRBV28	TRBD2	TRBJ2-1	-	TGTGCCAGCAGCCGAGGACTAGCGGGAGGGCCCCGCGATGAGCAGTTCTTC	CASSRGLAGGPRDEQFF
TRBV28	-	TRBJ1-4	-	TGTGCCAGCAGCGCTTGGGAGGGGACAAATGAAAAACTGTTTTTT	CASSAWEGTNEKLFF
TRBV5-5	TRBD1	TRBJ1-4	-	TGTGCCAGCAGCTTGGTGTGGCAGGGGGGCGAAAAACTGTTTTTT	CASSLVWQGGEKLFF
TRBV6-5	-	TRBJ2-7	-	TGTGCCAGCAGTTCCTCCCTTTTCTCCTACGAGCAGTACTTC	CASSSSLFSYEQYF
TRBV28	TRBD2	TRBJ2-3	once	TGTGCCAGCAGTTTGGCGGGAGTGATGGTAGATACGCAGTATTTT	CASSLAGVMVDTQYF
TRBV13	-	TRBJ2-3	-	TGTGCCAGCAGCTCCCCCCGACTTCTCACAGATACGCAGTATTTT	CASSSPRLLTDTQYF
TRBV27	-	TRBJ2-7	-	TGTGCCAGCAGTTTAAACAGCATCTACGAGCAGTACTTC	CASSLNSIYEQYF
TRBV27	TRBD2	TRBJ2-3	-	TGTGCCAGCAGTCCGACTAGCGGGCTGATCACAGATACGCAGTATTTT	CASSPTSGLITDTQYF
TRBV7-9	TRBD2	TRBJ2-1	-	TGTGCCAGCAGCTTAGTCGCTAGCGGGGCTTCCTACAATGAGCAGTTCTTC	CASSLVASGASYNEQFF
TRBV7-9	-	TRBJ1-2	-	TGTGCCAGCAGCTTGGGGACCAGAGGGGCCGGGGGATATGGCTACACCTTC	CASSLGTRGAGGYGYTF
TRBV18	TRBD1	TRBJ2-7	-	TGTGCCAGCTCACCAGGGTTGCGGACAGGGGACTACGAGCAGTACTTC	CASSPGLRTGDYEQYF
TRBV5-4	TRBD1	TRBJ2-6	-	TGTGCCAGCAGCTCGACAGGGACTGGGGCCAACGTCCTGACTTTC	CASSSTGTGANVLTF
TRBV2	-	TRBJ1-5	-	TGTGCCAGCTGGGGGTTCAATCAGCCCCAGCATTTT	CASWGFNQPQHF
TRBV7-9	-	TRBJ2-3	-	TGTGCCAGCAGCCGGACTGATACGCAGTATTTT	CASSRTDTQYF
TRBV27	TRBD2	TRBJ2-3	-	TGTGCCAGCAGTTTTTTGGGGCTAGCGGGAGGCACAGATACGCAGTATTTT	CASSFLGLAGGTDTQYF
TRBV11-2	-	TRBJ2-5	-	TGTGCCAGCAGCTTAGACCCCCAAGAGACCCAGTACTTC	CASSLDPQETQYF
TRBV5-1	-	TRBJ1-1	-	TGCGCCAGCAGCTTGGCCCCGGACACTGAAGCTTTCTTT	CASSLAPDTEAFF
TRBV4-1	TRBD2	TRBJ2-7	-	TGCGCCAGCAGCCAACGACCTCGGGACTACGTGGATTACGAGCAGTACTTC	CASSQRPRDYVDYEQYF
TRBV10-3	-	TRBJ2-7	-	TGTGCCATCAGTGGGAAGCTGGGGACCTACGAGCAGTACTTC	CAISGKLGTYEQYF
TRBV7-3	-	TRBJ2-1	once	TGTGCCAGCAGCTCGGACACGAACCATGAGCAGTTCTTC	CASSSDTNHEQFF
TRBV7-9	-	TRBJ2-7	-	TGTGCCAGCGAGGGACCAGGCTTTACCTCCTACGAGCAGTACTTC	CASEGPGFTSYEQYF
TRBV28	-	TRBJ2-7	-	TGTGCCAGCAGTTTTTTTCCAGGTCTCTCCTACGAGCAGTACTTC	CASSFFPGLSYEQYF
TRBV28	TRBD1	TRBJ2-1	-	TGTGCCAGCAGTAACCGGGACAGGGGACTGATTGACAATGAGCAGTTCTTC	CASSNRDRGLIDNEQFF
TRBV21-1	-	TRBJ1-5	-	TGTGCCAGCAGCAATTGGACAGGGCCCCCTCAGCCCCAGCATTTT	CASSNWTGPPQPQHF